The entry below describes one TCR beta chain. Its antigen has not been determined. No qualities accompany the bases; no much larger clone lies one base away. The immunoSEQ Assay, a bias-controlled multiplex PCR, was used to amplify TCRbeta CDR3 regions from genomic DNA. For the original study's pipeline: Within the assay, amplification of reference gene primers was used to estimate how many nucleated cells each sample contained. To quantify the absolute abundance of each unique TCRbeta CDR3 rearrangement, sequence reads were collapsed and filtered. For each sample, productive Simpson clonality was calculated as the square root of Simpson's diversity index over productive rearrangements. TCRdb's version of the immuneACCESS table is confined to in-frame rearrangements and falls short of the full clone set. An unresolved V gene accounts for under half of the shortfall where checked; the remainder is of unknown origin. That table supplies the V and J calls and clone size; D and trimming were determined from the DNA. This sample gives about 130,000 clones in total; around 76% of them show up just once. Around 5.2% of the sample goes to the ten largest clones.

Collaborating institutions collected whole blood in K2EDTA tubes following their own protocols. Collaborator samples were shipped for TCRbeta analysis as frozen whole blood, isolated PBMCs, or DNA extracted from either sample type. The record originates from a study of blood T cell repertoires in COVID-19 (dated by TCRdb to between 2020 and 2021). Broadly, across the study: Samples covering the acute and convalescent phases of COVID-19 were provided by collaborators in the United States, Italy and Spain. The material from the prospective study consisted of cDNA or gDNA derived from T cells, B-cell-depleted T cells, or PBMCs. Subjects who had been exposed to COVID-19, were actively infected with it, or had recovered from it provided the deeply sampled blood TCRbeta repertoires that made up the dataset. The repertoires were made available in a free public database intended to serve as a resource for research on the immune response to SARS-CoV-2. The samples were drawn from the first 160 participants of the ongoing ImmuneRACE study and from 1,254 subjects provided by 6 global collaborators. Sample metadata almost always included a de-identified subject ID, COVID-19 status, age in years and sex. Where available, HLA class I and class II types were obtained from metadata supplied by the sample provider rather than from assay-based typing. The study at large found these results: The quantity of clinical and demographic metadata differed by source and by participant and was supplied without curation.

Trimming removed 7 bases from V and 4 bases from J, leaving 9 bases between the germline ends. The germline V gene encodes CDR1 LNHDA and CDR2 SQIVND (reference sequence). The CDR3 goes from the cysteine to the phenylalanine over 12 residues. CDR3 DNA is the only sequence kept; it has 36 bases, read in frame from the first base. The rearrangement joined TRBV19 to TRBJ2-3; the D gene is possibly TRBD2, with 6 bases matching. Sequencing input: peripheral blood. The TCR comes from a man in his sixties with acute or convalescent COVID-19. The CDR3 has the sequence CASTGEADTQYF. In nucleotide form, the sequence is TGTGCCAGTACTGGGGAGGCAGATACGCAGTATTTT.